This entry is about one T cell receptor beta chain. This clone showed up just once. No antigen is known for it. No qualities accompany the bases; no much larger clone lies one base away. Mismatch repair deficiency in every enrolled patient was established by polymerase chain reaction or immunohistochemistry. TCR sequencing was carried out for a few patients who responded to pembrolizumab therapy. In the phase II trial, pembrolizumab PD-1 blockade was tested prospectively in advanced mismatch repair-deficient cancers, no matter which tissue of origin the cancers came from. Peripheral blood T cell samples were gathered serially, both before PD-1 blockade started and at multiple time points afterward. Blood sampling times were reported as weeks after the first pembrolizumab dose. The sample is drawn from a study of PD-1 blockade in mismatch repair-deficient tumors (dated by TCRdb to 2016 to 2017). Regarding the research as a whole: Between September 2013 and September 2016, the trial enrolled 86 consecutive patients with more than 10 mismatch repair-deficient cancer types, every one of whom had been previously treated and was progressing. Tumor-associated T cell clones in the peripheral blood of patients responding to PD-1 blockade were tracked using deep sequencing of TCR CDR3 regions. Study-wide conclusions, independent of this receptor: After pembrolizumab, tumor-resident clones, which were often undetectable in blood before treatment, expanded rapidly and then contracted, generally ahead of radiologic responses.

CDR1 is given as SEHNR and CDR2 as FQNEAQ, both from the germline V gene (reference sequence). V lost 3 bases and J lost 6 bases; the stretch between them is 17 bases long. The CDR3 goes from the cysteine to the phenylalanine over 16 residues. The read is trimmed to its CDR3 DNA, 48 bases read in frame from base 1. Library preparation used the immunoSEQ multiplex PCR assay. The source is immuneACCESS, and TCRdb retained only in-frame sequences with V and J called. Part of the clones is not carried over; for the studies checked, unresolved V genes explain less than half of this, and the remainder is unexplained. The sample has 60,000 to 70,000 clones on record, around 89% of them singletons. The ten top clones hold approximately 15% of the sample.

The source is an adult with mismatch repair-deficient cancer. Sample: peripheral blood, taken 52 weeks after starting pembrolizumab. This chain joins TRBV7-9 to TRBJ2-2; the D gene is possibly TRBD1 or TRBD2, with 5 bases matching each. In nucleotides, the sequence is TGTGCCAGCAGCTTTTTATGGGGGACGAAGTCCGGGGAGCTGTTTTTT. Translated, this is CASSFLWGTKSGELFF.